This note documents a single T cell receptor beta chain sequence. TCRdb ran MiXCR on the RT-PCR reads and lists one entry per CDR3 protein. Among about 40,000 distinct CDR3 sequences, under 35% were seen once, and the ten largest hold about three quarters. The record originates from a study of patients and donors after allogeneic stem cell transplantation. CDR3 length: 13 amino acids. Germline assignment: CDR1 DFQATT and CDR2 SNEGSKA (reference sequence). The chain combines TRBV20-1 with TRBJ2-2; TRBD1 aligns across 7 bases. This TCR came from a human donor who was either an allogeneic HSCT recipient or a stem cell or donor lymphocyte infusion donor (not recorded which). It is not recorded whose cells these are; they may come from a transplant donor. The material sequenced was blood, either unsorted or a sorted T cell fraction (not recorded which). CDR3 protein: CRAGTDHTGELFF. CDR3 coding DNA: TGCAGAGCCGGGACAGACCACACCGGGGAGCTGTTTTTT.